Below, 4 T cell receptor beta chains from the same sample are listed, as sequenced in a study of identifying expanded T cells in peripheral blood. Method: immunoSEQ multiplex PCR; TCRdb's copy keeps in-frame clones and lacks some. The table has approximately 130,000 clones, 84% seen once; the top ten hold 2.5% to 3.5%. Sequencing was done on a sample of blood. These receptors were obtained from a person between 18 and 75 years old in good health.

The V call is TRBV6-5, the J call TRBJ1-6; TRBD1 matches 10 bases. This CDR3 has 15 residues. From germline, CDR1 is MNHEY and CDR2 SVGAGI. Trimming cost V 8 bases and J 7 bases; bases outside gene matches: 8. The CDR3 spells CASGPGQGRNSPLHF. The CDR3 DNA is TGTGCCAGCGGCCCGGGACAGGGGAGGAATTCACCCCTCCACTTT.

CDR3: CASAKVNEQYF. The DNA for the CDR3 is TGTGCCAGCGCCAAGGTCAACGAGCAGTACTTC. The J gene is TRBJ2-7, the V gene TRBV2, with D hard to call. Deletions cut 8 bases from V and 5 bases from J, with 10 bases between. The CDR3 sequence is 11 residues long. The germline gives CDR1 SNHLY, CDR2 FYNNEI.

The chain recombines TRBV7-9 with TRBJ2-7, with TRBD1 as a possible D gene (6 bases). The germline V and J ends were trimmed by 2 bases and 4 bases, with 21 bases remaining between them. Germline CDR1 and CDR2: SEHNR and FQNEAQ (reference sequence). The CDR3 runs to 17 residues. The CDR3 region is CASSLRWAPGAVYEQYF. The CDR3 region has the DNA TGTGCCAGCAGCTTACGGTGGGCCCCAGGGGCTGTTTACGAGCAGTACTTC.

V gene TRBV5-1 combines with J gene TRBJ2-6; 9 bases line up with TRBD1. V lost 4 bases and J lost 0; bases outside the gene matches: 11. The CDR3 runs to 19 residues. Germline V gene sequence: CDR1 SGHRS, CDR2 YFSETQ. The CDR3 sequence: CASSPRVTGGLSGANVLTF. The DNA of the CDR3 is TGCGCCAGCAGCCCGAGGGTTACAGGGGGCCTCTCTGGGGCCAACGTCCTGACTTTC.